A single sample gave rise to the 10 T cell receptor beta chains below, sequenced in a study of early T cells in non-severe SARS-CoV-2 infection. TCRdb recomputed calls from the 5' RACE reads with MiXCR, one row per CDR3 protein. The repertoire consists of roughly 34,000 distinct CDR3 sequences, with around 7% occurring once and the leading ten covering more than 10%. Material: whole blood, obtained at baseline. The receptors were sampled from an adult who was a healthcare worker with PCR-confirmed SARS-CoV-2 infection or an uninfected control (not recorded which).

The V gene is TRBV20-1, the J gene TRBJ2-5; a weak D match, TRBD1 (6 bases). The CDR3 totals 13 residues. The V gene lost 7 bases and the J gene lost 2 bases, with 14 bases spanning the gap. The germline V gene encodes CDR1 DFQATT and CDR2 SNEGSKA (reference sequence). CDR3 in amino acids: CSGDTPIQETQYF. CDR3 nucleotide sequence: TGCAGTGGGGACACCCCAATACAAGAGACCCAGTACTTC.

The chain carries TRBV2 and TRBJ1-1; 8 positions match TRBD1. Germline CDR1 is SNHLY and CDR2 is FYNNEI. With 6 bases clipped from V and 4 bases from J, the junction kept 4 bases outside the gene matches. The CDR3 has 13 residues. The CDR3 is CASRTGEITEAFF. The CDR3 region has the DNA TGTGCCAGCAGGACAGGGGAGATCACTGAAGCTTTCTTT. Together with reference TRBV2 and TRBJ1-1, the CDR3 gives the full variable domain: EPEVTQTPSHQVTQMGQEVILRCVPISNHLYFYWYRQILGQKVEFLVSFYNNEISEKSEIFDDQFSVERPDGSNFTLKIRSTKLEDSAMYFCASRTGEITEAFFGQGTRLTVV.

The gene calls are TRBV12-3 or TRBV12-4 and TRBJ2-3; tentatively, D is TRBD1 (5 bases). The CDR3 has 12 amino acids. Trimming left V 8 bases short and J 15 bases short, with 21 bases between. The CDR3 sequence is CASGSDSLVPYF. CDR3 nucleotides: TGTGCCAGCGGATCCGACAGTTTGGTCCCCTATTTT.

This clonotype is deemed medium-sized (0.01 to 0.1%). The chain's CDR3 is CASTVAGGRYEQYV. CDR3 sequence (DNA): TGTGCCAGCACTGTAGCGGGAGGACGCTACGAGCAGTACGTC. This chain connects TRBV2 to TRBJ2-7, with 10 positions matching TRBD2. The J segment lost 3 bases and the V segment lost 7 bases, leaving 6 bases of the junction unmatched. Germline lookup yields CDR1 SNHLY and CDR2 FYNNEI. The CDR3 has 14 amino acids.

The gene calls are TRBV24-1 and TRBJ1-2; a weak D match, TRBD1 (5 bases). Germline V gene data show CDR1 as KGHDR and CDR2 as SFDVKD. Trimming cost V 4 bases and J 0 bases, with 8 bases left between them. The CDR3 consists of 14 residues. The CDR3 region is CATSDGGTNYGYTF. CDR3 DNA: TGTGCCACCAGTGACGGGGGGACTAACTATGGCTACACCTTC.

This clonotype was counted between two and nine times. V usage is TRBV20-1 and J usage is TRBJ2-1; 12 positions agree with TRBD2. This CDR3 region has 16 residues. Germline V gives CDR1 DFQATT, CDR2 SNEGSKA (reference sequence). V shed 3 bases and J 0 bases; nucleotides not matched to a gene: 3. The DNA of the CDR3 is TGCAGTGCTAGGACTAGCGGGAGCACCTCCTACAATGAGCAGTTCTTC. Translated, it gives CSARTSGSTSYNEQFF.

This clonotype occurred once. One end of the junction does not line up with germline, which may come from a read error. This sequence joins TRBV28 and TRBJ2-7, with unresolved D. The CDR3 loop spans 13 amino acids. Germline CDR1 reads MDHEN; CDR2 reads SYDVKM. Written as DNA, the CDR3 is TGTGCCAGCAGTTCGTGGGCTCTATACGGGCAGTACTTC. This gives the protein CASSSWALYGQYF.

The chain is built from TRBV5-1 and TRBJ1-1, with TRBD1 as a possible D gene (5 bases). Looked up from germline, CDR1 is SGHRS and CDR2 is YFSETQ. The CDR3 has 12 amino acids. Between the trimmed V and J ends, which lost 0 bases and 8 bases, there was a span of 8 bases. The CDR3 region is CASSLAEGEAFF. The CDR3 nucleotides read TGCGCCAGCAGCTTGGCAGAGGGGGAAGCTTTCTTT.

This clonotype was counted a few times. The chain recombines TRBV5-5 with TRBJ2-3; D is perhaps TRBD2 (6 bases). Deletions cut 4 bases from V and 2 bases from J, with 11 bases between. Germline CDR1 reads SGHKS; CDR2 reads YYEKEE (reference sequence). The CDR3 consists of 14 residues. This CDR3 is CASSGRGITDTQYF. CDR3 coding DNA: TGTGCCAGCAGCGGGCGGGGTATCACAGATACGCAGTATTTT. The entire variable domain, with the rest obtained from reference TRBV5-5 and TRBJ2-3, is as follows: DAGVTQSPTHLIKTRGQQVTLRCSPISGHKSVSWYQQVLGQGPQFIFQYYEKEERGRGNFPDRFSARQFPNYSSELNVNALLLGDSALYLCASSGRGITDTQYFGPGTRLTVL.

This clonotype was detected many times. The chain combines TRBV19 with TRBJ1-5, with TRBD1 matching 9 bases. CDR1 LNHDA and CDR2 SQIVND come from the germline V gene (reference sequence). The CDR3 has 15 amino acids. The trim removed 4 bases at V and 4 bases at J, leaving 5 bases unmatched. The CDR3: CASSTGTGINQPQHF. The CDR3 DNA follows: TGTGCCAGTAGTACCGGGACAGGGATTAATCAGCCCCAGCATTTT.